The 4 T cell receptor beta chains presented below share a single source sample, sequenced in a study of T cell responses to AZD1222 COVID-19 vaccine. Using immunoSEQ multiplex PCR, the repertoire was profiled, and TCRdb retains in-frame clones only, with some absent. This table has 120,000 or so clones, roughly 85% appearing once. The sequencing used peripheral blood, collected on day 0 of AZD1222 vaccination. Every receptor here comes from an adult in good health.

As DNA, the CDR3 is TGTGCCAGCAGTTACCAGGGGACTAGCGGGGCCTACGAGCAGTACTTC. Translating gives CASSYQGTSGAYEQYF. The V and J genes are TRBV6-2 or TRBV6-3 and TRBJ2-7; the match to TRBD2 covers 13 bases. V shed 2 bases, J shed 2 bases, and the junction held 3 bases outside the gene matches. The CDR3 is made up of 16 amino acids. Germline lookup yields CDR1 MNHEY and CDR2 SVGEGT.

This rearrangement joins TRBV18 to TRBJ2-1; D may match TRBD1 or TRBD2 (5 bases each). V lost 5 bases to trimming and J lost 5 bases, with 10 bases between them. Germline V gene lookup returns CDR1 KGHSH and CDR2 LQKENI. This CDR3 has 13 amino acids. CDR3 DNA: TGTGCCAGCTCAACGGGGACGGACAATGAGCAGTTCTTC. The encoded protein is CASSTGTDNEQFF.

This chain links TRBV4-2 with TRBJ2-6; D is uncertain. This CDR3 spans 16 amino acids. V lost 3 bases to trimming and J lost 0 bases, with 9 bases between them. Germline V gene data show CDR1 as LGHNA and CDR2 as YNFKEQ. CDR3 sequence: CASSHQSLSGANVLTF. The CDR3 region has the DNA TGTGCCAGCAGCCACCAATCCCTCTCTGGGGCCAACGTCCTGACTTTC.

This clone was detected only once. The CDR3 DNA reads as TGTGCCAGCAGCGCTGGAGTCGGGGACTACGTGGAGCAGTACTTC. Residues: CASSAGVGDYVEQYF. The V and J genes are TRBV5-6 and TRBJ2-7, with 7 bases fitting TRBD2. Germline lookup yields CDR1 SGHDT and CDR2 YYEEEE. CDR3 length: 15 amino acids. The ends lost 4 bases at V and 7 bases at J; junction bases unmatched: 14.